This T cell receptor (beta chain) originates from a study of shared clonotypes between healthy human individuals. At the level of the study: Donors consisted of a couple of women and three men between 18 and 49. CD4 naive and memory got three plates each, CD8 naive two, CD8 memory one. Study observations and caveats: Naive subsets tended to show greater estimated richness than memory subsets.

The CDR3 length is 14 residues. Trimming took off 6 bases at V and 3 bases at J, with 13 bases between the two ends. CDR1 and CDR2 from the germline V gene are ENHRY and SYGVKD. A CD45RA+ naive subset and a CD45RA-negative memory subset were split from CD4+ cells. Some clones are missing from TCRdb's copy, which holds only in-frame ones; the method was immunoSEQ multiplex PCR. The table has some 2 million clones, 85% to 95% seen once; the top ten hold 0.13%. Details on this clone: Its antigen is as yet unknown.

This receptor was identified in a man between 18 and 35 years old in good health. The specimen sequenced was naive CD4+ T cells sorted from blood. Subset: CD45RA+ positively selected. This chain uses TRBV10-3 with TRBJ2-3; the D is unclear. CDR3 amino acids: CAIRTPSGTDTQYF. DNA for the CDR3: TGTGCCATCAGGACACCCTCCGGGACAGATACGCAGTATTTT.